One and the same sample provided the 9 T cell receptor beta chains below, sequenced in a study of blood T cell repertoires in COVID-19 (dated by TCRdb to 2020 to 2022). Libraries were constructed by the immunoSEQ multiplex PCR assay. TCRdb limited this immuneACCESS table to in-frame rearrangements with V and J called. A share of clones is missing; checked studies link under half to unresolved V genes, and the rest is unexplained. The sample table records more than 95,000 clones; roughly 90% of these occur just once. The ten largest clones represent around 3.8% of the sample. Sequencing used peripheral blood. The receptors were gathered from a woman aged 55-69 years with acute or convalescent COVID-19.

This chain uses TRBV3-1 (or the pseudogene TRBV3-2) with TRBJ1-6, with D hard to call. Germline values: CDR1 LGHDT, CDR2 YNNKEL (reference sequence). V lost 5 bases and J lost 4, with 9 bases in between. The CDR3 has 14 amino acids. CDR3 nucleotide sequence: TGTGCCAGCAGCAGAGGTGAATATAATTCACCCCTCCACTTT. It yields the protein CASSRGEYNSPLHF.

The chain carries TRBV6-1 and TRBJ1-5; a weak D match, TRBD1 (5 bases). This CDR3 comprises 16 residues. Trimming cost V 2 bases and J 3 bases, with 14 bases left between them. The germline V gene has CDR1 MNHNS and CDR2 SASEGT. The CDR3 sequence is CASSEWGVGSNQPQHF. The CDR3 nucleotides are TGTGCCAGCAGTGAATGGGGGGTTGGATCCAATCAGCCCCAGCATTTT.

The chain joins TRBV20-1 to TRBJ2-1; a possible D gene is TRBD2 (5 bases). V was trimmed by 6 bases and J by 6 bases, leaving 9 bases between them. Germline CDR1 is DFQATT and CDR2 is SNEGSKA (reference sequence). This CDR3 contains 11 residues. DNA of the CDR3: TGCAGTGCAGGAGGTGTCAATGAGCAGTTCTTC. Protein product: CSAGGVNEQFF.

The gene calls are TRBV6-5 and TRBJ2-1; 7 bases fit TRBD2. Germline loops: CDR1 MNHEY, CDR2 SVGAGI. V was clipped by 6 bases and J by 0 bases; unmatched bases: 5. The CDR3 length is 15 residues. Written as DNA, the CDR3 is TGTGCCAGCAGCCCCGGCGGGAGCTCCTACAATGAGCAGTTCTTC. Its translation: CASSPGGSSYNEQFF.

This chain links TRBV29-1 with TRBJ1-3, with D uncertain. This CDR3 is 14 amino acids long. Trimming cost V 2 bases and J 1 base, with 9 bases left between them. CDR1 is SQVTM, CDR2 ANQGSEA, per germline. The CDR3 DNA is TGCAGCGTTGAACCCGGCGGGTCTGGAAACACCATATATTTT. Residues: CSVEPGGSGNTIYF.

The chain couples TRBV12-2 to TRBJ2-1; the table calls TRBD2, which could not be checked here. TRBV12-2 has pseudogene status. The CDR3 is 17 amino acids. The CDR3 coding sequence is TGTGCAAGTCGCTTAGCGCTTAGCGGGAGGGCCTGCAATGAGCAGTTCTTC. Its protein product is CASRLALSGRACNEQFF.

The chain uses TRBV7-2 and TRBJ2-1; the D gene is possibly TRBD2 (6 bases). With 8 bases removed from V and 4 bases from J, the gap between germline ends came to 18 bases. CDR3 length: 15 amino acids. The germline CDR1 and CDR2 sequences are SGHTA and FQGNSA. CDR3 DNA sequence: TGTGCCAGCGTACTCCCTGGGACTTCTTACAATGAGCAGTTCTTC. Translation gives CASVLPGTSYNEQFF.

CDR3 DNA sequence: TGTGCCAGCAGCCTCACAGATACGCAGTATTTT. It encodes CASSLTDTQYF. The chain combines TRBV5-6 with TRBJ2-3; no definite D call. The length of the CDR3 is 11 residues. Germline values: CDR1 SGHDT, CDR2 YYEEEE. V was clipped by 4 bases and J by 2 bases, with 2 bases between them.

The chain joins TRBV10-3 to TRBJ1-4, with 10 bases lining up with TRBD1. The germline gives CDR1 ENHRY, CDR2 SYGVKD. The CDR3 runs to 13 residues. Trimming at V came to 6 bases and at J to 5 bases, leaving 0 bases not matched to a gene. The CDR3 DNA sequence: TGTGCCATCAGGGGACAGGGGAATGAAAAACTGTTTTTT. It yields the protein CAIRGQGNEKLFF.